What follows describes a single T cell receptor beta chain. The antigen this receptor binds is unknown. No base-level quality is on record; no much larger clone is a single base apart. This sample is drawn from a study of blood T cell repertoires in COVID-19 (dated by TCRdb to the early 2020s). Background on the whole study: Samples from collaborators originated in the United States, Italy and Spain and spanned both the acute and convalescent phases of COVID-19. The prospective study material was composed of cDNA or gDNA derived from T cells, B-cell-depleted T cells, or PBMCs. Deeply sampled blood TCRbeta repertoires from subjects exposed to, actively infected with, or recovered from COVID-19 were included in the dataset. A freely available public database, intended as a resource for researchers studying the immune response to SARS-CoV-2, is where the repertoires were released. The samples were drawn from two sources: the first 160 participants of the ongoing ImmuneRACE study, and 1,200 or so subjects contributed by 6 global collaborators. Nearly every sample came with metadata listing a de-identified subject ID, COVID-19 status, age in years and sex. Where available, HLA class I and class II types were taken from metadata supplied by the sample provider and were not determined by assay-based typing.

Looking up the germline V gene (reference sequence) yields CDR1 LNHDA and CDR2 SQIVND. Counted from cysteine to phenylalanine, this CDR3 has 14 amino acids. Just the 42-base CDR3 DNA is kept, in frame starting at base 1. Trimming at the junction amounts to 3 bases on V and 2 bases on J, and the germline ends lie 8 bases apart. Results the study describes overall, beyond this receptor: The quantity of clinical and demographic metadata differed by source and by participant and was supplied without curation.

TCRbeta CDR3 regions were amplified from genomic DNA using the immunoSEQ Assay, a bias-controlled multiplex PCR. Under the source paper's analysis protocol: Nucleated cell counts per sample were estimated from amplification of reference gene primers within the assay. To quantify the absolute abundance of each unique TCRbeta CDR3 rearrangement, sequence reads were collapsed and filtered. For each sample, productive Simpson clonality was calculated by taking the square root of Simpson's diversity index across productive rearrangements. In its TCRdb copy, this immuneACCESS table keeps in-frame sequences only and misses some clones. Where compared with another copy, unresolved V genes explain less than half of these, and the others have no known cause. V and J calls and clone size come straight from that table; D and trimming were deduced from the DNA. This sample has about 260,000 clones in its table, and 88% of those were observed once. Together, the top ten hold around 11% of the sample.

One collaborating source in Seattle enrolled patients during active infection and followed them longitudinally through the course of disease. Whole blood was collected in K2EDTA tubes by collaborating institutions according to the institutions' own protocols. For TCRbeta analysis, collaborators shipped samples in one of three forms: frozen whole blood, isolated PBMCs, or DNA extracted from either of those sample types. The clonotype was recovered from a woman in her twenties or thirties with COVID-19, enrolled during active disease. The V and J genes are TRBV19 and TRBJ1-5, with the D gene uncertain. The sequenced material came from peripheral blood. Read as DNA, the sequence is TGTGCCAGTAGTATTGCGCAGGGCAATCAGCCCCAGCATTTT. Its protein product is CASSIAQGNQPQHF.